Given below is one T cell receptor (beta chain) in context. The CDR3 sequence is 16 residues long. The germline V gene has CDR1 MDHEN and CDR2 SYDVKM. V lost 5 bases and J lost 4; bases outside the gene matches: 6. The data originate from a study of blood T cell repertoires in COVID-19. In the study overall: Samples taken during acute and convalescent COVID-19 were collected in the United States, Italy and Spain. T cells, B-cell-depleted T cells, or PBMCs supplied cDNA or gDNA.

In the authors' methods: It was from reference gene primer amplification that nucleated cell counts were estimated. The protocol was immunoSEQ multiplex PCR, while the TCRdb copy is restricted to in-frame clones and leaves out a portion. For V, J and clone size, that table is used; D and trimming come from the DNA. The sample includes fewer than 70,000 clones, about 88% of them seen just once. This TCR derives from a human donor in a cohort sampled during active COVID-19. This chain connects TRBV28 to TRBJ2-1; 12 bases align to TRBD2. The material sequenced was peripheral blood. The CDR3 is CASSDALAGGYNEQFF. The CDR3 DNA is TGTGCCAGCAGTGACGCACTAGCGGGAGGATACAATGAGCAGTTCTTC.